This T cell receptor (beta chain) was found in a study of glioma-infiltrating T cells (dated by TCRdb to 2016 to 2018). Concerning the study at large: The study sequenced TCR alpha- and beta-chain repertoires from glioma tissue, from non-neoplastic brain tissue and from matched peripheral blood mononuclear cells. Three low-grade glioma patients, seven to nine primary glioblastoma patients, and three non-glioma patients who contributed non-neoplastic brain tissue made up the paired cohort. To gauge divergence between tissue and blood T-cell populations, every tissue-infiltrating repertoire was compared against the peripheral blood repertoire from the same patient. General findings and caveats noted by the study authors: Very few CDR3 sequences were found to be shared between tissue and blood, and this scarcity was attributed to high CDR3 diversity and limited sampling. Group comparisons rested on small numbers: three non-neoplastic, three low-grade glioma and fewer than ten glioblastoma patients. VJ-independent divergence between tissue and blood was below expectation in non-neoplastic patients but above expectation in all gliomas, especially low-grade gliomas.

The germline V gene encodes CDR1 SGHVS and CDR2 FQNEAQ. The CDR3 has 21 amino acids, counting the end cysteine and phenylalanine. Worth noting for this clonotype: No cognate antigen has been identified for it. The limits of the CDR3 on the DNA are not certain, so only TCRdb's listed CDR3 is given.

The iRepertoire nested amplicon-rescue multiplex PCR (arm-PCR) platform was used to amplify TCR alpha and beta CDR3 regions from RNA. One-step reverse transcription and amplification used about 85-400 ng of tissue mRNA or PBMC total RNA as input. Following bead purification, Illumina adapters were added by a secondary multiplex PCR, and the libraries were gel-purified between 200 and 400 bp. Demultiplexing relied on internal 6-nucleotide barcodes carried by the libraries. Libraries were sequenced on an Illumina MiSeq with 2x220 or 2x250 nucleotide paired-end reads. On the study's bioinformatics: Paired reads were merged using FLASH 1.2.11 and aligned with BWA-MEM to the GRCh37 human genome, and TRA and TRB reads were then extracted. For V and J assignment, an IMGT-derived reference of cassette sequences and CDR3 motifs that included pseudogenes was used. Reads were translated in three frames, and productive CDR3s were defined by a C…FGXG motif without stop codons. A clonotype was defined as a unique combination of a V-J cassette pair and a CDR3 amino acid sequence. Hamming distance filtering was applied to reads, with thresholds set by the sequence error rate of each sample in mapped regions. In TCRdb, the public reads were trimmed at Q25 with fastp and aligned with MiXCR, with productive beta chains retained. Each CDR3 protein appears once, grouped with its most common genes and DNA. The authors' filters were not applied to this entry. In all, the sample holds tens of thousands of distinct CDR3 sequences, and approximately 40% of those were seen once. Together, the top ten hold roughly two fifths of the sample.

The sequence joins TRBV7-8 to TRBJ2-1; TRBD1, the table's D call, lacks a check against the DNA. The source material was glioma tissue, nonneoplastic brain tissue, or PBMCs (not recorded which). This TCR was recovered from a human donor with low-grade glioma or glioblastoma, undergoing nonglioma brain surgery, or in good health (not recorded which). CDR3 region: CASSFYICSARTGARINEQFF.